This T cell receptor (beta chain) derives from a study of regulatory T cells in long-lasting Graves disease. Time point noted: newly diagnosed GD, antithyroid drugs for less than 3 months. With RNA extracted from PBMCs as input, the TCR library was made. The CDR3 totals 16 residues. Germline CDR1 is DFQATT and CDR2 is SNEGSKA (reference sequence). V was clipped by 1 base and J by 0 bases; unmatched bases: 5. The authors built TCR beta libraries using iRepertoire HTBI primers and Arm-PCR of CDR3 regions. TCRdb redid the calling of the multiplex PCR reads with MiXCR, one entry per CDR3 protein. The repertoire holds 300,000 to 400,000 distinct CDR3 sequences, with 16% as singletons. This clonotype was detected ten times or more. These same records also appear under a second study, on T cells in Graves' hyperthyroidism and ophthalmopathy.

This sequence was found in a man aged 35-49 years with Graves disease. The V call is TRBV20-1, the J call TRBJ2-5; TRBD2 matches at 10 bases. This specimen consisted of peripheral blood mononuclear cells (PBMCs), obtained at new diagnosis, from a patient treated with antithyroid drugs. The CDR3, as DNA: TGCAGTGCTAGAGGAGCTAGCGGGGGAAACCAAGAGACCCAGTACTTC. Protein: CSARGASGGNQETQYF.